The 5 T cell receptor beta chains below were found in one sample sequenced in a study of cytomegalovirus exposure and HLA in healthy donors. PCR employed 60 Vbeta and 13 Jbeta primers. Clones were read by immunoSEQ multiplex PCR, and TCRdb kept only the in-frame ones, dropping some. The sample carries 150,000 to 200,000 clones, less than 90% recorded once. The sequenced sample was PBMCs. The receptors were sampled from a man aged 50 to 59 in good health and CMV-seronegative.

The chain recombines TRBV4-2 with TRBJ2-5; D not resolved. This CDR3 spans 13 amino acids. V lost 4 bases and J lost 0, with 6 bases in between. From germline, CDR1 is LGHNA and CDR2 YNFKEQ. CDR3 amino acids: CASSREYQETQYF. DNA of the CDR3: TGTGCCAGCAGCCGCGAGTACCAAGAGACCCAGTACTTC.

The chain joins TRBV4-2 to TRBJ2-3; no definite D call. Germline loops: CDR1 LGHNA, CDR2 YNFKEQ. Trimming took 4 bases from V and 6 from J, leaving 8 bases between them. This CDR3 has 12 amino acids. The CDR3 region is CASSRPGDTQYF. The DNA of the CDR3 is TGTGCCAGCAGCCGACCCGGGGATACGCAGTATTTT.

The chain is built from TRBV28 and TRBJ2-7, with TRBD1 as a possible D gene (5 bases). The CDR3 sequence is 13 residues long. Per germline, CDR1 MDHEN and CDR2 SYDVKM. Trimming pared 5 bases from V and 3 bases from J, leaving 11 bases between. This CDR3 reads CASSPSDIYEQYF. As DNA, the CDR3 is TGTGCCAGCAGTCCTTCGGACATCTACGAGCAGTACTTC.

This clone was detected only a few times. The gene calls are TRBV6-5 and TRBJ2-7; a weak D match, TRBD2 (5 bases). Germline V gene lookup returns CDR1 MNHEY and CDR2 SVGAGI. This CDR3 spans 13 amino acids. V lost 2 bases and J lost 7, with 12 bases in between. Here the CDR3 DNA reads TGTGCCAGCAGTTACCGGGGAACTAGTGAGCAGTACTTC. Translation: CASSYRGTSEQYF.

This clone was picked up one time. The chain is built from TRBV5-1 and TRBJ2-3, with D possibly matching TRBD1 (7 bases). The ends were cut back, 3 bases at V and 3 bases at J, with 17 bases in the middle. This CDR3 comprises 16 residues. Looked up from germline, CDR1 is SGHRS and CDR2 is YFSETQ. The CDR3, as DNA: TGCGCCAGCAGCTGGGGGGTCGACAGGGCAACAGATACGCAGTATTTT. It codes for CASSWGVDRATDTQYF.